The 25 T cell receptor beta chains presented below share a single source sample, sequenced in a study of shared clonotypes between healthy human individuals. Sequenced by immunoSEQ multiplex PCR; TCRdb stores in-frame clones only, minus some. This table holds a few million clones, about 93% found once. The naive CD8 fraction comprised CD45RO-negative cells positively selected for CCR7 and excluded terminally differentiated effector memory CD45RA+ cells. Sequencing was performed on naive CD8+ T cells from PBMCs. The source is a man between 18 and 29 years old in good health. Some clones in this sample may be carry-over from other donors' samples.

This chain joins TRBV2 and TRBJ2-7; 7 positions agree with TRBD2. The V gene's germline CDR1 is SNHLY and CDR2 FYNNEI. V gave up 6 bases and J gave up 2 bases; unmatched junction bases: 7. The CDR3 loop spans 14 amino acids. DNA of the CDR3: TGTGCCAGCAGGAGGAGGGACTATCCCTACGAGCAGTACTTC. Amino acid sequence: CASRRRDYPYEQYF.

The chain joins TRBV29-1 to TRBJ2-7; no reliable D call. The CDR3 covers 13 residues. V was shortened by 5 bases and J by 2 bases, with 13 bases between the two germline ends. The V gene's germline CDR1 is SQVTM and CDR2 ANQGSEA. The CDR3 reads CSVSLVATYEQYF. The CDR3, as DNA: TGCAGCGTTTCCCTGGTCGCTACCTACGAGCAGTACTTC.

The chain is built from TRBV4-1 and TRBJ1-2; no clear D gene. Trimming removed 1 base at V and 1 base at J, with 13 bases between. This CDR3 has 16 residues. In germline, CDR1 is MGHRA, CDR2 YSYEKL. CDR3 amino acids: CASSQVTTDLNYGYTF. CDR3 nucleotides: TGCGCCAGCAGCCAAGTTACTACCGACCTTAACTATGGCTACACCTTC.

The sample holds one count of this clone. This sequence joins TRBV2 and TRBJ2-7, with TRBD1 matching 11 bases. This CDR3 spans 14 amino acids. V lost 10 bases, J lost 1 base, and 6 bases stayed unmatched. Looked up from germline, CDR1 is SNHLY and CDR2 is FYNNEI. DNA of the CDR3: TGTGCCAAGGGGACAGGGGGTCTGTCCTACGAGCAGTACTTC. Its protein product is CAKGTGGLSYEQYF.

This rearrangement joins TRBV29-1 to TRBJ2-1; 12 nucleotides match TRBD2. The V segment lost 3 bases and the J segment 8 bases; nucleotides outside the gene matches: 14. The CDR3 is 17 amino acids. Germline V lookup: CDR1 SQVTM, CDR2 ANQGSEA. In nucleotides, the CDR3 is TGCAGCGTTGACCTACGACTAGCGGGAGTCATGAGCTATGAGCAGTTCTTC. The encoded protein is CSVDLRLAGVMSYEQFF.

This rearrangement joins TRBV23-1 to TRBJ1-5, with D perhaps matching TRBD1 (6 bases). TRBV23-1 is classed as an ORF, of uncertain function. The CDR3 spans 21 residues. V was trimmed by 6 bases and J by 0 bases, leaving 30 bases between them. The CDR3 nucleotides are TGCGCCAGCAGCGAAATAGGAGTCACCTACAGGGCTGGGTATAGCAATCAGCCCCAGCATTTT. It is translated as CASSEIGVTYRAGYSNQPQHF.

V and J are TRBV2 and TRBJ2-7; D is possibly TRBD1 or TRBD2 (6 bases each). This CDR3 contains 14 residues. The germline gives CDR1 SNHLY, CDR2 FYNNEI. Trimming took 6 bases from V and 3 from J, leaving 15 bases between them. The CDR3 sequence is CASSDGGRDYEQYF. CDR3 nucleotide sequence: TGTGCCAGCAGCGACGGGGGCAGGGACTACGAGCAGTACTTC.

This clone has just a few counts. The chain recombines TRBV18 with TRBJ2-2, with no clear D. Germline V gives CDR1 KGHSH, CDR2 LQKENI. CDR3 length: 14 residues. Trimming stripped 0 bases from V and 6 bases from J, with 8 bases between. The CDR3 nucleotides read TGTGCCAGCTCACCACCCGAGTCTGCCGGGGAGCTGTTTTTT. Its protein is CASSPPESAGELFF.

CDR3 residues: CASSSLHGLAGQETQYF. The CDR3 region has the DNA TGTGCCAGCAGCAGCCTCCACGGACTAGCGGGACAAGAGACCCAGTACTTC. V is TRBV28 and J is TRBJ2-5; 12 bases line up with TRBD2. CDR3 length: 17 residues. Germline V gene sequence: CDR1 MDHEN, CDR2 SYDVKM. V lost 6 bases and J lost 2; bases outside the gene matches: 10.

The chain couples TRBV18 to TRBJ2-1; TRBD1 might be the D (6 bases). Germline V gene sequence: CDR1 KGHSH, CDR2 LQKENI. With 0 bases removed from V and 2 bases from J, the gap between germline ends came to 14 bases. CDR3 length: 17 amino acids. CDR3 region: CASSPPGLGGTYNEQFF. CDR3 bases: TGTGCCAGCTCACCACCGGGTTTAGGGGGTACCTACAATGAGCAGTTCTTC.

This chain joins TRBV28 and TRBJ1-1; a possible D gene is TRBD1 (5 bases). The germline CDR1 and CDR2 sequences are MDHEN and SYDVKM. The CDR3 loop spans 12 amino acids. V was cut by 3 bases and J by 10 bases, with 12 bases left in between. The CDR3 region has the DNA TGTGCCAGCAGTTTCGCGGCGGGGGTAGCTTTCTTT. Its translation: CASSFAAGVAFF.

The sample holds one count of this clone. This chain joins TRBV27 and TRBJ2-3; 7 nucleotides line up with TRBD2. This CDR3 has 12 amino acids. J gave up 4 bases and V 9 bases, and 4 bases lay outside the gene matches. CDR1 and CDR2 from the germline V gene are MNHEY and SMNVEV (reference sequence). CDR3: CASTSAADTQYF. DNA of the CDR3: TGTGCCAGTACTAGCGCCGCAGATACGCAGTATTTT.

The chain couples TRBV6-5 to TRBJ2-1; no reliable D call. The germline V gene encodes CDR1 MNHEY and CDR2 SVGAGI. The CDR3 loop spans 15 amino acids. V lost 6 bases to trimming and J lost 3 bases, with 15 bases between them. The CDR3 here is CASSPKVGFYNEQFF. The CDR3 DNA sequence: TGTGCCAGCAGCCCTAAGGTGGGGTTCTACAATGAGCAGTTCTTC.

V gene TRBV25-1 combines with J gene TRBJ2-3; 7 bases line up with TRBD1. There are 15 residues in the CDR3. Germline CDR1 reads MGHDK; CDR2 reads SYGVNS. Losses at the gene ends were 3 bases for V and 4 bases for J; bases not matched to a gene: 7. DNA for the CDR3: TGTGCCAGCAGTGATCGGACAGGCCCGGCAGATACGCAGTATTTT. The encoded protein is CASSDRTGPADTQYF.

This chain joins TRBV5-4 and TRBJ2-7, with 10 bases identical to TRBD2. V lost 2 bases and J lost 5; bases outside the gene matches: 4. Germline loops: CDR1 SGHNT, CDR2 YYREEE (reference sequence). This CDR3 spans 14 amino acids. In nucleotides, the CDR3 is TGTGCCAGCAGCTTTACCGGGACTAGCGACGAGCAGTACTTC. This encodes CASSFTGTSDEQYF.

The chain uses TRBV16 and TRBJ2-7; weak D call: TRBD2 (5 bases). CDR1 is KGHSY, CDR2 FQNENV, per germline. V was pared by 0 bases and J by 2 bases, with 14 bases between. There are 16 residues in the CDR3. CDR3 residues: CASSQSGAAPTYEQYF. The DNA of the CDR3 is TGTGCCAGCAGCCAATCGGGAGCAGCTCCCACCTACGAGCAGTACTTC.

V usage is TRBV28 and J usage is TRBJ1-5; no firm D call. The CDR3 totals 15 residues. Germline V gives CDR1 MDHEN, CDR2 SYDVKM. V was clipped by 0 bases and J by 1 base, with 7 bases between them. The CDR3 region is CASSLWTLSNQPQHF. In DNA form, the CDR3 reads TGTGCCAGCAGTTTATGGACTTTGAGCAATCAGCCCCAGCATTTT.

The chain combines TRBV19 with TRBJ2-5; perhaps TRBD1 as D (5 bases). V lost 3 bases and J lost 2, with 13 bases in between. CDR3 length: 15 residues. In germline, CDR1 is LNHDA, CDR2 SQIVND (reference sequence). The CDR3 spells CASSMLPQAQETQYF. The CDR3 coding sequence is TGTGCCAGTAGTATGCTCCCACAGGCTCAAGAGACCCAGTACTTC.

V gene TRBV5-4 combines with J gene TRBJ2-3, with TRBD1 identical over 10 bases. The germline gives CDR1 SGHNT, CDR2 YYREEE (reference sequence). The V segment lost 3 bases and the J segment 4 bases; nucleotides outside the gene matches: 8. The CDR3 covers 16 residues. The CDR3 bases are TGTGCCAGCAGCTGGGGGGCGGACAGGGGGTCAGATACGCAGTATTTT. This translates into CASSWGADRGSDTQYF.

This clone was observed a single time. V gene TRBV4-2 combines with J gene TRBJ1-4; no reliable D call. The CDR3 has 18 residues. The V gene's germline CDR1 is LGHNA and CDR2 YNFKEQ. The V end lost 2 bases, the J end lost 0 bases, and 16 bases lay between the germline ends. The CDR3 nucleotides read TGTGCCAGCAGCCAAATCTCGGACGGACTTTCAACTAATGAAAAACTGTTTTTT. Its translation: CASSQISDGLSTNEKLFF.

The chain uses TRBV9 and TRBJ2-5; tentative D call: TRBD2 (6 bases). The ends were cut back, 3 bases at V and 5 bases at J, with 11 bases in the middle. CDR3 length: 13 residues. Per germline, CDR1 SGDLS and CDR2 YYNGEE. The CDR3 sequence is CASSGGTVETQYF. CDR3 nucleotides: TGTGCCAGCAGCGGCGGGACTGTTGAGACCCAGTACTTC.

The chain joins TRBV5-1 to TRBJ2-5, with D possibly being TRBD2 (6 bases). Germline CDR1 reads SGHRS; CDR2 reads YFSETQ. V was trimmed by 2 bases and J by 3 bases, leaving 11 bases between them. The CDR3 is 14 residues long. The CDR3 protein is CASSLRRGKETQYF. The CDR3 DNA is TGCGCCAGCAGCTTACGCCGGGGGAAAGAGACCCAGTACTTC.

The chain has TRBV28 and TRBJ1-2; D gene uncertain. The V gene lost 2 bases and the J gene lost 4 bases, with 14 bases spanning the gap. Germline CDR1 reads MDHEN; CDR2 reads SYDVKM. This CDR3 contains 15 residues. The CDR3 sequence is CASSLQAGFPYGYTF. CDR3 sequence (DNA): TGTGCCAGCAGTTTACAGGCGGGCTTTCCCTATGGCTACACCTTC.

This chain joins TRBV27 and TRBJ2-2; D is possibly TRBD1 (6 bases). Germline values: CDR1 MNHEY, CDR2 SMNVEV (reference sequence). This CDR3 contains 14 residues. The V gene lost 4 bases and the J gene lost 6 bases, with 12 bases spanning the gap. CDR3: CASSWGKGAGELFF. The DNA for the CDR3 is TGTGCCAGCAGTTGGGGGAAGGGGGCCGGGGAGCTGTTTTTT.

This clone has just one count. The chain employs TRBV15 and TRBJ2-3; 11 positions agree with TRBD1. This CDR3 spans 18 amino acids. CDR1 is LNHNV and CDR2 is YYDKDF in the germline V gene (reference sequence). V was clipped by 5 bases and J by 3 bases; unmatched bases: 13. The CDR3 loop is CATSGLGRTGGRTDTQYF. CDR3 sequence (DNA): TGTGCCACCAGCGGGCTAGGACGGACAGGGGGCCGGACAGATACGCAGTATTTT.